This T cell receptor (beta chain) is from a study of cytomegalovirus exposure and HLA in healthy donors. PCR primers comprised 60 Vbeta and 13 Jbeta primers. Data came from immunoSEQ multiplex PCR; TCRdb stores just in-frame clones and leaves some out. The sample has 110,000 to 150,000 clones, 70% to 90% seen once; the top ten hold more than 3.5%. The germline CDR1 and CDR2 sequences are MDHEN and SYDVKM. With 6 bases removed from V and 3 bases from J, the gap between germline ends came to 9 bases. The CDR3 has 13 residues. The sample was PBMCs. The chain is built from TRBV28 and TRBJ2-1, with a tentative D call TRBD2 (5 bases). This receptor was identified in a woman in her thirties or forties in good health and CMV-seropositive. Here the CDR3 DNA reads TGTGCCAGCAGGGACTCGTACTACAATGAGCAGTTCTTC. Translating gives CASRDSYYNEQFF. Filled out from reference TRBV28 and TRBJ2-1, the complete variable domain reads DVKVTQSSRYLVKRTGEKVFLECVQDMDHENMFWYRQDPGLGLRLIYFSYDVKMKEKGDIPEGYSVSREKKERFSLILESASTNQTSMYLCASRDSYYNEQFFGPGTRLTVL.